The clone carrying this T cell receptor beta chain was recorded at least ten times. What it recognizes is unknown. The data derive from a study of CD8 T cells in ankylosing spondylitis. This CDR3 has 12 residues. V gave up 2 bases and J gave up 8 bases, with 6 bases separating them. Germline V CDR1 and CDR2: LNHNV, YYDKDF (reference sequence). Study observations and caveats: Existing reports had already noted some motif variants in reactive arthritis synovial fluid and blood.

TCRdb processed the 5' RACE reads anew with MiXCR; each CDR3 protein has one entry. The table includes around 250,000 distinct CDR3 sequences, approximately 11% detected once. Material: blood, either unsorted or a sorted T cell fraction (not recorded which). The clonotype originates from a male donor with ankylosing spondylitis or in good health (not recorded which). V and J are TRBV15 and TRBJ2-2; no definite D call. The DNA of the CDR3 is TGTGCCACCAGCAGACCACAGGGGGAGCTGTTTTTT. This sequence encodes CATSRPQGELFF.